The 30 T cell receptor beta chains below come from one sample, sequenced in a study of T cell responses to AZD1222 COVID-19 vaccine. Clones were sequenced by immunoSEQ multiplex PCR, and TCRdb holds only the in-frame ones, with some missing. The sample consists of 55,000 to 80,000 clones, roughly 89% of them appearing once. The sequencing used peripheral blood, collected on day 0 of AZD1222 vaccination. Receptors originate from an adult in good health.

This chain links TRBV29-1 with TRBJ2-1, with D possibly TRBD2 on 7 matching bases. The V gene's germline CDR1 is SQVTM and CDR2 ANQGSEA. The CDR3 is 12 residues long. V shed 3 bases and J shed 8 bases, with 11 bases lying between them. Here the CDR3 DNA reads TGCAGCGTTGAGGGGGGGCAGGATGAGCAGTTCTTC. The encoded protein is CSVEGGQDEQFF.

V and J are TRBV5-1 and TRBJ2-5; possible D gene TRBD2, 6 bases. The germline CDR1 and CDR2 sequences are SGHRS and YFSETQ. The CDR3 contains 16 residues. Trimming removed 1 base from V and 1 base from J, with 14 bases in between. The CDR3 sequence: CASSLTGQGGQETQYF. The CDR3 DNA reads as TGCGCCAGCAGCTTGACAGGTCAGGGAGGCCAAGAGACCCAGTACTTC. Together with reference TRBV5-1 and TRBJ2-5, the CDR3 gives the full variable domain: KAGVTQTPRYLIKTRGQQVTLSCSPISGHRSVSWYQQTPGQGLQFLFEYFSETQRNKGNFPGRFSGRQFSNSRSEMNVSTLELGDSALYLCASSLTGQGGQETQYFGPGTRLLVL.

The chain has TRBV5-1 and TRBJ2-1; either TRBD1 or TRBD2 may supply D (5 bases each). Germline V gene lookup returns CDR1 SGHRS and CDR2 YFSETQ. This CDR3 contains 14 residues. V was trimmed by 9 bases and J by 8 bases, leaving 21 bases between them. CDR3 nucleotide sequence: TGCGCCACCACATCGTTGAAGGGGAGCGATGAGCAGTTCTTC. It specifies CATTSLKGSDEQFF. The full variable domain, in which reference TRBV5-1 and TRBJ2-1 provide the parts outside the CDR3, is KAGVTQTPRYLIKTRGQQVTLSCSPISGHRSVSWYQQTPGQGLQFLFEYFSETQRNKGNFPGRFSGRQFSNSRSEMNVSTLELGDSALYLCATTSLKGSDEQFFGPGTRLTVL.

The genes are TRBV30 and TRBJ1-5; D is unclear. V lost 3 bases, J lost 5 bases, and 14 bases lay in between. CDR3 size: 14 residues. Looked up from germline, CDR1 is GTSNPN and CDR2 is SVGIG (reference sequence). As DNA, the CDR3 is TGTGCCTGGAGCTTAGACGTACTGGATCAGCCCCAGCATTTT. Amino acid sequence: CAWSLDVLDQPQHF.

The CDR3 protein is CASKLLAGKSGELFF. The CDR3, as DNA: TGTGCCAGCAAATTACTAGCGGGGAAGTCCGGGGAGCTGTTTTTT. The gene calls are TRBV2 and TRBJ2-2, with 10 nucleotides matching TRBD2. The germline V gene has CDR1 SNHLY and CDR2 FYNNEI. V dropped 7 bases and J dropped 6; count of bases not matched to a gene: 8. This CDR3 spans 15 amino acids.

This clone is termed medium-sized. The V call is TRBV5-6, the J call TRBJ2-1, with 9 bases lining up with TRBD2. Germline-derived CDR1 and CDR2 are SGHDT and YYEEEE. With 0 bases clipped from V and 4 bases from J, the junction kept 5 bases outside the gene matches. There are 16 residues in the CDR3. CDR3 protein: CASSLVVAGAYNEQFF. The CDR3 bases are TGTGCCAGCAGCTTGGTAGTAGCGGGGGCATACAATGAGCAGTTCTTC.

J is TRBJ1-2 and V is TRBV6-5, with D unclear. Germline CDR1 and CDR2: MNHEY and SVGAGI. Trimming removed 5 bases at V and 2 bases at J, with 6 bases between. The CDR3 extends over 12 amino acids. In DNA, the CDR3 is TGTGCCAGCAGTCGCGAGAACTATGGCTACACCTTC. It codes for CASSRENYGYTF.

V usage is TRBV10-3 and J usage is TRBJ2-3; D not certain. The CDR3 length is 15 residues. The germline V gene has CDR1 ENHRY and CDR2 SYGVKD. V was shortened by 3 bases and J by 0 bases, with 10 bases between the two germline ends. This CDR3 is CAISDSRTSTDTQYF. In DNA, the CDR3 is TGTGCCATCAGTGACAGCCGTACTAGCACAGATACGCAGTATTTT.

The chain is built from TRBV7-9 and TRBJ1-1; D is unclear. The CDR3 contains 15 residues. Germline lookup yields CDR1 SEHNR and CDR2 FQNEAQ (reference sequence). Trimming pared 1 base from V and 2 bases from J, leaving 11 bases between. Here the CDR3 reads CASSLGSGRNTEAFF. Written as DNA, the CDR3 is TGTGCCAGCAGCTTAGGATCGGGCAGAAACACTGAAGCTTTCTTT.

This rearrangement joins TRBV6-5 to TRBJ2-1; TRBD2 agrees at 13 bases. This CDR3 has 15 residues. V gave up 8 bases and J gave up 10 bases; unmatched junction bases: 11. Per the germline V gene, CDR1 is MNHEY and CDR2 is SVGAGI. CDR3 sequence reads: CASLGLAGVRGEQFF. CDR3 nucleotides: TGTGCCAGCTTAGGACTAGCGGGGGTGAGGGGAGAGCAGTTCTTC.

J is TRBJ2-3 and V is TRBV11-2, with D possibly matching TRBD2 (5 bases). The CDR3 consists of 13 residues. CDR1 is SGHAT and CDR2 is FQNNGV in the germline V gene. Deletions cut 5 bases from V and 5 bases from J, with 11 bases between. The CDR3 here is CASSQGRGDTQYF. The CDR3, as DNA: TGTGCCAGCAGCCAAGGACGGGGAGATACGCAGTATTTT.

The chain employs TRBV27 and TRBJ2-2; D gene ambiguous. Per the germline V gene, CDR1 is MNHEY and CDR2 is SMNVEV (reference sequence). Trimming took off 0 bases at V and 3 bases at J, with 14 bases between the two ends. The CDR3 extends over 17 amino acids. CDR3 amino acids: CASSLSAGIIHTGELFF. CDR3 in DNA: TGTGCCAGCAGTTTATCGGCCGGTATCATACACACCGGGGAGCTGTTTTTT.

This rearrangement joins TRBV28 to TRBJ1-2; D might be TRBD1 (6 bases). V was shortened by 3 bases and J by 4 bases, with 12 bases between the two germline ends. CDR1 and CDR2 (germline): MDHEN, SYDVKM. The CDR3 runs 14 residues. In DNA, the CDR3 is TGTGCCAGCAGTTTGGGGGCAGGGTCCTATGGCTACACCTTC. Translating gives CASSLGAGSYGYTF.

The J gene is TRBJ1-2, the V gene TRBV6-1; 8 bases fit TRBD1. The CDR3 is made up of 15 amino acids. V dropped 2 bases and J dropped 6; count of bases not matched to a gene: 8. Germline values: CDR1 MNHNS, CDR2 SASEGT. CDR3: CASSESEDRADGYTF. The CDR3 bases are TGTGCCAGCAGTGAATCCGAGGACAGGGCGGATGGCTACACCTTC.

In the case of this clone: Other DNA sequences of this sample code for an identical CDR3. The chain carries TRBV6-2 or TRBV6-3 and TRBJ2-3, with D possibly TRBD2 on 7 matching bases. The CDR3 covers 15 residues. Germline CDR1 and CDR2: MNHEY and SVGEGT. Trimming removed 0 bases at V and 2 bases at J, with 9 bases between. DNA for the CDR3: TGTGCCAGCAGTTACTCGGGGGGGGCCACAGATACGCAGTATTTT. This translates into CASSYSGGATDTQYF.

This clone rates as medium-sized (0.01 to 0.1%). The chain joins TRBV6-4 to TRBJ1-6, with D maybe TRBD1 (5 bases). The CDR3 is made up of 15 amino acids. Germline V lookup: CDR1 MRHNA, CDR2 SNTAGT. The germline V and J ends were trimmed by 2 bases and 7 bases, with 12 bases remaining between them. Here the CDR3 reads CASSDGLEGNSPLHF. The CDR3 DNA sequence: TGTGCCAGCAGTGACGGACTCGAGGGGAATTCACCCCTCCACTTT.

This chain uses TRBV7-9 with TRBJ2-7, with 9 bases identical to TRBD1. This CDR3 is 14 amino acids long. Germline CDR1 and CDR2: SEHNR and FQNEAQ (reference sequence). V dropped 3 bases and J dropped 3; count of bases not matched to a gene: 3. CDR3 protein: CASSLGQGFYEQYF. The CDR3 coding sequence is TGTGCCAGCAGCTTGGGACAGGGTTTCTACGAGCAGTACTTC.

The chain carries TRBV4-2 and TRBJ1-4; maybe TRBD1 (5 bases). CDR3 length equals 17 residues. V shed 0 bases and J shed 3 bases, with 14 bases lying between them. CDR1 LGHNA and CDR2 YNFKEQ come from the germline V gene. The CDR3 sequence: CASSQDLGGVSNEKLFF. The DNA for the CDR3 is TGTGCCAGCAGCCAAGATCTGGGGGGGGTTTCTAATGAAAAACTGTTTTTT.

The chain has TRBV19 and TRBJ2-7; D possibly corresponds to TRBD2 (5 bases). The CDR3 sequence is 14 residues long. The germline V gene has CDR1 LNHDA and CDR2 SQIVND (reference sequence). V was pared by 5 bases and J by 0 bases, with 11 bases between. This CDR3 is CASSSSGNSYEQYF. As DNA, the CDR3 is TGTGCCAGTAGTTCCTCGGGAAACTCCTACGAGCAGTACTTC. Drawing the rest from reference TRBV19 and TRBJ2-7, the complete variable domain is DGGITQSPKYLFRKEGQNVTLSCEQNLNHDAMYWYRQDPGQGLRLIYYSQIVNDFQKGDIAEGYSVSREKKESFPLTVTSAQKNPTAFYLCASSSSGNSYEQYFGPGTRLTVT.

In this sample, this clone turned up once. This chain joins TRBV6-5 and TRBJ2-3, with 9 bases identical to TRBD2. The V and J ends lost 6 bases and 3 bases, in that order; junction bases with no gene match: 7. CDR1 is MNHEY and CDR2 is SVGAGI in the germline V gene. The CDR3 contains 15 residues. This chain's CDR3 is CASSPGTSLTDTQYF. The CDR3 DNA sequence: TGTGCCAGCAGCCCCGGGACTAGCTTAACAGATACGCAGTATTTT.

The chain carries TRBV2 and TRBJ1-5, with D possibly matching TRBD1 (5 bases). Germline CDR1 SNHLY, CDR2 FYNNEI. Deletions cut 3 bases from V and 1 base from J, with 7 bases between. CDR3 length: 14 residues. The CDR3 DNA is TGTGCCAGCAGTGAGGGGGGGAGCAATCAGCCCCAGCATTTT. Residues: CASSEGGSNQPQHF. The full variable domain, completed using reference TRBV2 and TRBJ1-5, is EPEVTQTPSHQVTQMGQEVILRCVPISNHLYFYWYRQILGQKVEFLVSFYNNEISEKSEIFDDQFSVERPDGSNFTLKIRSTKLEDSAMYFCASSEGGSNQPQHFGDGTRLSIL.

The chain combines TRBV29-1 with TRBJ2-5; D gene uncertain. V was shortened by 7 bases and J by 1 base, with 4 bases between the two germline ends. Germline V gives CDR1 SQVTM, CDR2 ANQGSEA. This CDR3 spans 10 amino acids. CDR3 sequence: CSASQETQYF. For the CDR3, the DNA is TGCAGCGCCTCCCAAGAGACCCAGTACTTC.

This sequence joins TRBV3-1 (or the pseudogene TRBV3-2) and TRBJ1-5; 9 nucleotides align to TRBD1. The germline CDR1 and CDR2 sequences are LGHDT and YNNKEL (reference sequence). The CDR3 covers 16 residues. V lost 4 bases, J lost 2 bases, and 6 bases stayed unmatched. DNA of the CDR3: TGTGCCAGCAGCCTCGGGACAGGGTCGGGCAATCAGCCCCAGCATTTT. Translated: CASSLGTGSGNQPQHF.

V and J are TRBV4-2 and TRBJ2-3, with 9 positions matching TRBD2. Losses at the gene ends were 1 base for V and 2 bases for J; bases not matched to a gene: 10. Germline V gene lookup returns CDR1 LGHNA and CDR2 YNFKEQ. The CDR3 spans 18 residues. The chain's CDR3 is CASSQGQALAGITDTQYF. DNA for the CDR3: TGTGCCAGCAGCCAAGGCCAGGCTCTAGCGGGGATCACAGATACGCAGTATTTT.

The CDR3 bases are TGTGCCAGCAGCCAAGATCTGACAGGGGAAGCCCCTGGAAACACCATATATTTT. Residues: CASSQDLTGEAPGNTIYF. The V and J genes are TRBV14 and TRBJ1-3; 8 bases match TRBD1. The V gene end was trimmed by 0 bases and the J gene end by 2 bases; junction bases not matched to a gene: 9. The CDR3 extends over 18 amino acids. In germline, CDR1 is SGHDN, CDR2 FVKESK.

This clone was observed once. The genes are TRBV5-1 and TRBJ2-2; D is perhaps TRBD2 (7 bases). This CDR3 is 15 amino acids long. Germline-derived CDR1 and CDR2 are SGHRS and YFSETQ. V dropped 1 base and J dropped 5 bases, with 12 bases sitting between them. The CDR3 DNA is TGCGCCAGCAGCTTGTGGGGGGGCGGAACCGGGGAGCTGTTTTTT. Translated, it gives CASSLWGGGTGELFF.

The chain joins TRBV9 to TRBJ1-3; tentative D call: TRBD1 (6 bases). From germline, CDR1 is SGDLS and CDR2 YYNGEE. Trimming took off 0 bases at V and 10 bases at J, with 14 bases between the two ends. The CDR3 is 14 amino acids. CDR3 DNA: TGTGCCAGCAGCGTAGCTACAGGGCTTGGAACCATATATTTT. The encoded protein is CASSVATGLGTIYF.

V is TRBV27 and J is TRBJ2-5, with a possible D match to TRBD2 (5 bases). This CDR3 has 15 residues. Trimming took 5 bases from V and 4 from J, leaving 17 bases between them. CDR1 MNHEY and CDR2 SMNVEV come from the germline V gene (reference sequence). The CDR3 bases are TGTGCCAGCAGTGGATTCGGGGTTGGTACAGAGACCCAGTACTTC. Its translation is CASSGFGVGTETQYF.

The chain couples TRBV5-1 to TRBJ2-7, with 7 bases lining up with TRBD1. CDR1 and CDR2 from the germline V gene are SGHRS and YFSETQ. CDR3 length equals 12 residues. V lost 5 bases to trimming and J lost 2 bases; unmatched junction nucleotides: 1. The CDR3 sequence: CASSTGAYEQYF. DNA for the CDR3: TGCGCCAGCAGTACAGGGGCCTACGAGCAGTACTTC.

The chain recombines TRBV19 with TRBJ1-5; 7 bases map to TRBD1. Trimming took 3 bases from V and 2 from J; bases not matched to a gene: 10. This CDR3 region has 17 residues. The germline gives CDR1 LNHDA, CDR2 SQIVND (reference sequence). In DNA form, the CDR3 reads TGTGCCAGTAGTATGGGGTTGGGGGACAGCGGCAATCAGCCCCAGCATTTT. Translation: CASSMGLGDSGNQPQHF. Based on the CDR3 plus reference TRBV19 and TRBJ1-5, the full variable domain is DGGITQSPKYLFRKEGQNVTLSCEQNLNHDAMYWYRQDPGQGLRLIYYSQIVNDFQKGDIAEGYSVSREKKESFPLTVTSAQKNPTAFYLCASSMGLGDSGNQPQHFGDGTRLSIL.